A single T cell receptor (beta chain) is shown here with its context. Its binding antigen is unknown. The record has no base qualities; no much larger clone is one base away. The data originate from a study of beta chain features in type 1 diabetes (dated by TCRdb to 2016 to 2019). Broadly, across the study: No differences in mean age, gender distribution, total cell number or subset yield were found between patients and healthy donors. A total of about 99,000,000 sorted cells were examined across all samples, and RNA yield correlated strongly with the number of cells per subset. In the study, TCRB repertoires of sorted circulating CD4+ T cell subsets from recently diagnosed type 1 diabetes patients were compared with those of matched healthy donors. Whereas all 28 donors provided naive and central memory subsets, regulatory and stem cell-like memory subsets were isolated from just 8 patients and roughly 8 healthy donors. Results and caveats for the whole study, not just this receptor: Fewer insertions and more nucleotide deletions at VDJ recombination sites were observed in patients with type 1 diabetes, implying thymic rearrangement abnormalities. PCR might favor shorter templates, but patient and control samples were amplified and corrected together, so any skew would affect both groups equally. Sequencing cDNA rather than genomic DNA could over-represent highly expressing activated cells, although activation and CD3 levels did not differ between groups. Because the HLA sub-analyses included only small numbers of individuals, any influence of HLA type on TCRB rearrangement was left unresolved. The naive, central memory and regulatory TCRB repertoires appeared to resemble one another more closely among patients than among healthy donors. A moderate but significant shortening of TCRB CDR3 length was observed in type 1 diabetes patients in all four CD4+ subsets.

The High Capacity cDNA Reverse Transcription Kit was used to reverse transcribe all of the isolated RNA, meaning that expressed TCRB transcripts were what got sequenced. Deep immunoSEQ sequencing was performed on naive, central memory and regulatory T cell samples, with an average of around 3.5 million total reads per sample. Sorted cells were lysed in RLT buffer and RNA was extracted with DNase-treated RNeasy Micro or Mini kits, depending on cell number. To prevent cross-contamination, each cell subset was processed individually, whereas patient and healthy donor samples were processed jointly. The immunoSEQ multiplex PCR was used to amplify TCRB sequences from cDNA, yielding 87-bp fragments that span the CDR3 region. Amplicons were sequenced on the Illumina HiSeq platform. Under the source paper's analysis protocol: PCR bias was computationally corrected using synthetic template baselines, reads within Hamming distance 2 were collapsed, and singletons that could not be merged were discarded. Reads were aligned against IMGT to assign V, D and J genes, CDR3 length and insertions or deletions at six rearrangement sites. Within each subset, clonotype counts were normalized to the number of sorted cells before true diversity and Gini coefficients were calculated with the tcR R package. Repertoire sharing was quantified using the overlap coefficient calculated on TCRB nucleotide sequences. As stored in TCRdb, this immuneACCESS dataset retains in-frame rearrangements with V and J assigned. A fraction of the clones does not appear; measured against another copy, unresolved V genes explain less than half of the discrepancy, and the remainder lacks a known reason. That table is the source of V, J and clone size, and D and trimming were worked out from the DNA. This sample lists about 220,000 clones; roughly a tenth were detected once. Of the sample, about 1.2% is held by the ten largest clones.

A single peripheral blood draw of around 120 mL on average was collected from each donor into heparinised tubes. Naive, central memory, regulatory and stem cell-like memory CD4+ T cells were sorted on a BD FACSAria II using a panel including CD45RO, CCR7, CD25, CD127, CD95 and CD27. Purity was above 95% for every sorted population. PBMCs were isolated right away by Lymphoprep density gradient centrifugation and were stained directly, without culture. So that batch effects would be minimized, each experiment stained and sorted samples in pairs, pairing one healthy donor with one patient. Deletion took 5 bases off V and 2 bases off J, with a span of 11 bases between the germline ends. The CDR3 runs 14 residues from the cysteine to the phenylalanine. The kept DNA is CDR3 alone, 42 bases in frame from the first base. Sequences SGHNT (CDR1) and YENEEA (CDR2) are obtained from the germline V gene.

This receptor chain uses TRBV11-3 and TRBJ2-3; too little of a D gene remains to name it. This clonotype was obtained from a man younger than 35 in good health. The specimen sequenced was central memory CD4+ T cells from blood. For the CDR3, the sequence is CASSRRAVTDTQYF. The DNA sequence is given as TGTGCCAGCAGCCGAAGGGCGGTCACAGATACGCAGTATTTT. The reference TRBV11-3 and TRBJ2-3 proteins fill in what lies around the CDR3, so the full variable domain reads EAGVVQSPRYKIIEKKQPVAFWCNPISGHNTLYWYLQNLGQGPELLIRYENEEAVDDSQLPKDRFSAERLKGVDSTLKIQPAELGDSAVYLCASSRRAVTDTQYFGPGTRLTVL.